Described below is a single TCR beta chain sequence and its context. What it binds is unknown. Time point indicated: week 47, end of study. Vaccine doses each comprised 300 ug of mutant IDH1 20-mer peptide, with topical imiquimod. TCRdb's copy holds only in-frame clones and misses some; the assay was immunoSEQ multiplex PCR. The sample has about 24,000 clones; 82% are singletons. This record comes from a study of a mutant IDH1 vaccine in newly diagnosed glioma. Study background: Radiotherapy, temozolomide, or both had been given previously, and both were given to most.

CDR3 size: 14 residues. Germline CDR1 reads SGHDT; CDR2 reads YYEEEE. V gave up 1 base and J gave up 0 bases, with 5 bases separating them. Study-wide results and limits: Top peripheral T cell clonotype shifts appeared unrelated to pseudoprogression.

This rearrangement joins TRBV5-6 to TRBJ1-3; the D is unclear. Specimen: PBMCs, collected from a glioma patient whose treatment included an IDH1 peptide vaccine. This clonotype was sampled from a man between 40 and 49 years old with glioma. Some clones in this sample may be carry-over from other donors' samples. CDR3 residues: CASSLLHSGNTIYF. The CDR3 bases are TGTGCCAGCAGCTTGCTGCACTCTGGAAACACCATATATTTT.